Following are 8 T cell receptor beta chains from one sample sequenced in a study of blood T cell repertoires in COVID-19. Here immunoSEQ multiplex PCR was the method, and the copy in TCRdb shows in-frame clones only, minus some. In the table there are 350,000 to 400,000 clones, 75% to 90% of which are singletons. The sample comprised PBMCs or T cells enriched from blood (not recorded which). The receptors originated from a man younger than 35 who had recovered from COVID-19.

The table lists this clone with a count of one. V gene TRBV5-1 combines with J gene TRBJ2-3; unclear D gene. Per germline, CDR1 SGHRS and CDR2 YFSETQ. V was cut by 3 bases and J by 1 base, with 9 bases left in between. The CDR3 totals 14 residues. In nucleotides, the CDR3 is TGCGCCAGCAGCTCCCCCCGCGGCACAGATACGCAGTATTTT. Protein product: CASSSPRGTDTQYF.

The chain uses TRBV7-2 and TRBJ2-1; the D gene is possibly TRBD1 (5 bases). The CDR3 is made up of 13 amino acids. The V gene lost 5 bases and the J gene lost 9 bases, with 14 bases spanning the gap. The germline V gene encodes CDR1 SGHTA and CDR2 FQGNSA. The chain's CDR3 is CASSLQGIGEQFF. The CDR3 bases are TGTGCCAGCAGCCTCCAGGGTATCGGTGAGCAGTTCTTC.

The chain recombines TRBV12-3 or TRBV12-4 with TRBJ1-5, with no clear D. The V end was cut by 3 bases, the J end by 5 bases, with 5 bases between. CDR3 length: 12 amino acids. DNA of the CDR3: TGTGCCAGCAGTTTTTCCTATCAGCCCCAGCATTTT. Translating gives CASSFSYQPQHF.

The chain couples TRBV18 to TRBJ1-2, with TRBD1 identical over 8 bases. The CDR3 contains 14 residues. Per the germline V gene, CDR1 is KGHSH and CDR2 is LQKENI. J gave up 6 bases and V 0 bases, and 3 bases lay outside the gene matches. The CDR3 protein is CASSPPADRDGYTF. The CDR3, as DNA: TGTGCCAGCTCACCACCGGCGGACAGGGATGGCTACACCTTC.

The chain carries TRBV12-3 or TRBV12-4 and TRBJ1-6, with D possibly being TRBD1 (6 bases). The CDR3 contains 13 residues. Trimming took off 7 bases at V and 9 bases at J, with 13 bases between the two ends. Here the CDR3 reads CASTGGLGSPLHF. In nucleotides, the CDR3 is TGTGCCAGCACCGGGGGGCTGGGTTCACCCCTCCACTTT.

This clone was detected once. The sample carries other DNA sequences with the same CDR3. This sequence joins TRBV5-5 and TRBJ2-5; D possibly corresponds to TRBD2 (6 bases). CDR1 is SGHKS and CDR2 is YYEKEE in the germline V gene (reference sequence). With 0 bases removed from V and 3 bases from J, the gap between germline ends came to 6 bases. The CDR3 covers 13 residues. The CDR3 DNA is TGTGCCAGCAGCTTGGGGAGGGAAGAGACCCAGTACTTC. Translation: CASSLGREETQYF.

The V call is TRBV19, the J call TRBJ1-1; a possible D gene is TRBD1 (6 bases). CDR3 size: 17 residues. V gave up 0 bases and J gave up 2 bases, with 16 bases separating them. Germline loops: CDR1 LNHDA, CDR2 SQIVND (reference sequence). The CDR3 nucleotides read TGTGCCAGTAGTATAGACTACACGGGACAAGTAAACACTGAAGCTTTCTTT. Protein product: CASSIDYTGQVNTEAFF.

The CDR3 reads CASSPWGQPRTSSGNTIYF. As DNA, the CDR3 is TGTGCCAGCAGCCCGTGGGGACAGCCCCGAACGAGCTCTGGAAACACCATATATTTT. The chain is built from TRBV7-8 and TRBJ1-3; 7 bases line up with TRBD1. V dropped 5 bases and J dropped 0; count of bases not matched to a gene: 16. The V gene's germline CDR1 is SGHVS and CDR2 FQNEAQ. CDR3 size: 19 residues.